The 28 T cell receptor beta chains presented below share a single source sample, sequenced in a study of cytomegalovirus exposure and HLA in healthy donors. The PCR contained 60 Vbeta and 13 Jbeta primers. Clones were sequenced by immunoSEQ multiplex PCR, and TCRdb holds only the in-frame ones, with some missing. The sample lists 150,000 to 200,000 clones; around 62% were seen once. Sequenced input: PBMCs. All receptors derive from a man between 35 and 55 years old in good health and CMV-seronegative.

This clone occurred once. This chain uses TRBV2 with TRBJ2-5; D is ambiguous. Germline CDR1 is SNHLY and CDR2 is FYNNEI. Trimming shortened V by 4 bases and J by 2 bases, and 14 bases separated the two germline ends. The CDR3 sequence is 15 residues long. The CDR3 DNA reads TGTGCCAGCAGTGGGCCTCCACCCCCACAAGAGACCCAGTACTTC. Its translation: CASSGPPPPQETQYF.

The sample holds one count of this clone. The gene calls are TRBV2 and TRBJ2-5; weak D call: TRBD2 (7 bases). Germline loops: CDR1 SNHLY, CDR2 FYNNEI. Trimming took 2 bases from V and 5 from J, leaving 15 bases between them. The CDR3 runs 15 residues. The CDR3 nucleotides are TGTGCCAGCAGTGAATTAGGGGGGGGCGGGGAGACCCAGTACTTC. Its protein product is CASSELGGGGETQYF.

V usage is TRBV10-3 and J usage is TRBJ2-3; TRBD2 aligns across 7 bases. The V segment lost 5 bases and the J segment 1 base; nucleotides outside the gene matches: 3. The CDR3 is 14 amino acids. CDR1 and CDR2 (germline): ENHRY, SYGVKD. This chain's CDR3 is CAISPGGGTDTQYF. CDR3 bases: TGTGCCATCAGTCCTGGGGGGGGCACAGATACGCAGTATTTT.

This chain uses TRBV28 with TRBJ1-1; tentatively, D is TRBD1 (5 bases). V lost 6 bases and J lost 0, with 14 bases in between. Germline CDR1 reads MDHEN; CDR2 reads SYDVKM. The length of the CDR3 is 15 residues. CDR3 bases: TGTGCCAGCAGCATGACAGAGTTCATGAACACTGAAGCTTTCTTT. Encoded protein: CASSMTEFMNTEAFF.

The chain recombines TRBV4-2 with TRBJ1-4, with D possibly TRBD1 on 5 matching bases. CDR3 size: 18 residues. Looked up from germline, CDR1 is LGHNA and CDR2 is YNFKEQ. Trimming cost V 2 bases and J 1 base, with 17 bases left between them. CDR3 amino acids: CASSQTGTLRGTNEKLFF. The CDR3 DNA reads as TGTGCCAGCAGCCAAACCGGGACTCTGAGGGGAACTAATGAAAAACTGTTTTTT.

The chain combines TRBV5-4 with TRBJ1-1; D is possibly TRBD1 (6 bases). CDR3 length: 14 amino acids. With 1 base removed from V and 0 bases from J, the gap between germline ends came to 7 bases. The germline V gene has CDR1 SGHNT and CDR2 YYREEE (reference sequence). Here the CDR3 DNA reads TGTGCCAGCAGCTTGCGACAGGTGAACACTGAAGCTTTCTTT. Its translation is CASSLRQVNTEAFF.

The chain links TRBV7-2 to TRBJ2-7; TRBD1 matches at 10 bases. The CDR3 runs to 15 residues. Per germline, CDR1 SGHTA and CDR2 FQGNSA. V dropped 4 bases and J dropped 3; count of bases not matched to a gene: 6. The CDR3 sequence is CASSWGTGDFYEQYF. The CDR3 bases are TGTGCCAGCAGCTGGGGGACAGGGGACTTCTACGAGCAGTACTTC.

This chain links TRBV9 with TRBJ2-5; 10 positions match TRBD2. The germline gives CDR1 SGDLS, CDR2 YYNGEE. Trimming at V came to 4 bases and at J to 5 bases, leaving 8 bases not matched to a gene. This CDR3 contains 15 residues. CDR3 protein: CASSKTSGRGETQYF. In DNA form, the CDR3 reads TGTGCCAGCAGCAAGACTAGCGGGCGGGGGGAGACCCAGTACTTC.

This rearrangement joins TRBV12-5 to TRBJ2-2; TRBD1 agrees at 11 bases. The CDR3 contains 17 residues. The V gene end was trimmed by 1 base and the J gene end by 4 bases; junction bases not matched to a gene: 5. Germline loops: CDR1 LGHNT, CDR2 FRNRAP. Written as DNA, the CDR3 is TGTGCTAGTGGTTTGGGGCCCGGGACAGGGGGCACCGGGGAGCTGTTTTTT. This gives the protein CASGLGPGTGGTGELFF.

The DNA for the CDR3 is TGCGCCAGCAGCTTAGGGCAGGGGAGCACCGGGGAGCTGTTTTTT. It yields the protein CASSLGQGSTGELFF. The chain links TRBV5-1 to TRBJ2-2; maybe TRBD1 (6 bases). This CDR3 is built from 15 residues. Germline values: CDR1 SGHRS, CDR2 YFSETQ. V lost 2 bases and J lost 4, with 12 bases in between.

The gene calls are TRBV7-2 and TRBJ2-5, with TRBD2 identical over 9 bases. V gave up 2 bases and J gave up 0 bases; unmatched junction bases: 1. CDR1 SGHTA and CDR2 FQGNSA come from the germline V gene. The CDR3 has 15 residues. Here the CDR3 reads CASSLSGGYQETQYF. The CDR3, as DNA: TGTGCCAGCAGCTTAAGCGGGGGGTACCAAGAGACCCAGTACTTC.

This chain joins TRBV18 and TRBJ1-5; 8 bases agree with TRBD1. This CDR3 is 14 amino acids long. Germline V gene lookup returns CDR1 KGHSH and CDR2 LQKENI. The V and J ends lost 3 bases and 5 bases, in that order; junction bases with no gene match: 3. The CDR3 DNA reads TGTGCCAGCTCACCCAGGACAGGGCATCAGCCCCAGCATTTT. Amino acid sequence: CASSPRTGHQPQHF.

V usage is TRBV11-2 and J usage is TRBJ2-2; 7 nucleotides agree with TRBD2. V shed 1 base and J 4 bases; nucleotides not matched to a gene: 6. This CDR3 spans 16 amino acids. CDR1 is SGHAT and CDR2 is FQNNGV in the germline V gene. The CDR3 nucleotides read TGTGCCAGCAGCTTAGCGGCTAGCGGAGGCACCGGGGAGCTGTTTTTT. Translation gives CASSLAASGGTGELFF. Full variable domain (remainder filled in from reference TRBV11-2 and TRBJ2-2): EAGVAQSPRYKIIEKRQSVAFWCNPISGHATLYWYQQILGQGPKLLIQFQNNGVVDDSQLPKDRFSAERLKGVDSTLKIQPAKLEDSAVYLCASSLAASGGTGELFFGEGSRLTVL.

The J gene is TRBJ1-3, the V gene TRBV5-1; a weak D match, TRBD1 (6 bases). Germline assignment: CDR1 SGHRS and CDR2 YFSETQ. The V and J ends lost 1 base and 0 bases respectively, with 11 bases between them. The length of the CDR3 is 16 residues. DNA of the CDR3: TGCGCCAGCAGCTTGTCTGGACAGAGCTCTGGAAACACCATATATTTT. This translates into CASSLSGQSSGNTIYF.

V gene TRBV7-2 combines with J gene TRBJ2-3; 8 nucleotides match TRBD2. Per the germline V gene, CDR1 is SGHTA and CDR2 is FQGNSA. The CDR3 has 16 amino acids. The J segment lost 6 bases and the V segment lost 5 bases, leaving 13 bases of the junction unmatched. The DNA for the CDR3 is TGTGCCAGCAGCCCCCGCCTGGCGGGAGGTGTCGATACGCAGTATTTT. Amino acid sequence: CASSPRLAGGVDTQYF. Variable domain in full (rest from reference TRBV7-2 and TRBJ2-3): GAGVSQSPSNKVTEKGKDVELRCDPISGHTALYWYRQSLGQGLEFLIYFQGNSAPDKSGLPSDRFSAERTGGSVSTLTIQRTQQEDSAVYLCASSPRLAGGVDTQYFGPGTRLTVL.

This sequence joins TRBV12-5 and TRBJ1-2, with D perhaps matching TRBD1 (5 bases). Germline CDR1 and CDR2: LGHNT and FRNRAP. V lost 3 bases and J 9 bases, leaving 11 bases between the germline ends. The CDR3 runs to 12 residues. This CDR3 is CASGLQQGSYTF. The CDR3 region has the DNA TGTGCTAGTGGTTTACAGCAGGGTAGCTACACCTTC.

This CDR3 reads CASSVTGVDTGELFF. The CDR3 region has the DNA TGTGCCAGCAGCGTTACCGGGGTGGACACCGGGGAGCTGTTTTTT. The chain combines TRBV9 with TRBJ2-2; TRBD2 is a possible D gene (5 bases). Trimming cost V 2 bases and J 3 bases, with 11 bases left between them. CDR1 and CDR2 from the germline V gene are SGDLS and YYNGEE. There are 15 residues in the CDR3.

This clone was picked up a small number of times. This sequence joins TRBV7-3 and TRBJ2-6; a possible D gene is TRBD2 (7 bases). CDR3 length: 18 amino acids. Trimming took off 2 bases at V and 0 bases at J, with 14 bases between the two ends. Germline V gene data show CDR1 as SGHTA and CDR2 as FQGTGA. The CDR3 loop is CASSLEGGSDSGANVLTF. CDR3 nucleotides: TGTGCCAGCAGCTTAGAGGGGGGGAGCGACTCTGGGGCCAACGTCCTGACTTTC.

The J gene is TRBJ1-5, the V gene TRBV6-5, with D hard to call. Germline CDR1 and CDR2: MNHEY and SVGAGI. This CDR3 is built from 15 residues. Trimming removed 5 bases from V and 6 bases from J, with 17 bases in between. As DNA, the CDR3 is TGTGCCAGCAGTCCTGAGGGCCTCCATGGTCAGCCCCAGCATTTT. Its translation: CASSPEGLHGQPQHF.

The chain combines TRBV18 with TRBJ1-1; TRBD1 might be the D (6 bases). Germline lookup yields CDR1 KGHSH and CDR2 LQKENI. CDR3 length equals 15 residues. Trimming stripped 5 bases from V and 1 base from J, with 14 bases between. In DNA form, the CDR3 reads TGTGCCAGCTCAACCGGGGGGGCGGGGAACACTGAAGCTTTCTTT. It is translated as CASSTGGAGNTEAFF.

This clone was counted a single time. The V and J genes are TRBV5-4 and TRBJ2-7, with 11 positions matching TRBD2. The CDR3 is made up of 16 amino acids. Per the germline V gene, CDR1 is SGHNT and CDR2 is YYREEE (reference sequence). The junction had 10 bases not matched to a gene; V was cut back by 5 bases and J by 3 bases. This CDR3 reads CASSRAGLAAVYEQYF. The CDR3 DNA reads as TGTGCCAGCAGTCGTGCGGGACTAGCGGCGGTCTACGAGCAGTACTTC.

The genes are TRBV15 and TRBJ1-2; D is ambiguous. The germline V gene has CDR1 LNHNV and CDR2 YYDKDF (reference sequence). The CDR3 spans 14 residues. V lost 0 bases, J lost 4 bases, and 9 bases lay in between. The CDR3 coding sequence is TGTGCCACCAGCAGAGAGGGCGGGCCCTATGGCTACACCTTC. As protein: CATSREGGPYGYTF.

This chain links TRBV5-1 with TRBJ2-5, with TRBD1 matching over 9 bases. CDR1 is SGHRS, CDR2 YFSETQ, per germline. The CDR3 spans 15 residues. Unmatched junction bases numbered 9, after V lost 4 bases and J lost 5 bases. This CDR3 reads CASSPTGGAGETQYF. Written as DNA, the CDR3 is TGCGCCAGCAGCCCTACAGGGGGCGCAGGGGAGACCCAGTACTTC.

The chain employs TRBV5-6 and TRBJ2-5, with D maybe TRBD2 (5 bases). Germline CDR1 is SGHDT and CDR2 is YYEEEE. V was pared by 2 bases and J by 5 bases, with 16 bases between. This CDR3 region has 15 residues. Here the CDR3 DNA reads TGTGCCAGCAGCTTATGGTCGGGAACCGTCGAGACCCAGTACTTC. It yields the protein CASSLWSGTVETQYF.

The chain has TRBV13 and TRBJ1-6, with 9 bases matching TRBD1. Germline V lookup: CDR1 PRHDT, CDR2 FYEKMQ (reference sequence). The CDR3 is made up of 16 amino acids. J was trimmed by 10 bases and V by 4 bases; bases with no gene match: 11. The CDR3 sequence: CASSSSNDRGSSPLHF. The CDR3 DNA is TGTGCCAGCAGCTCCTCAAACGACAGGGGGAGCTCACCCCTCCACTTT.

The CDR3 sequence is CAWSPGEPPYEQYF. The CDR3, as DNA: TGTGCCTGGAGCCCCGGAGAACCCCCCTACGAGCAGTACTTC. The gene calls are TRBV30 and TRBJ2-5; D unresolved. The assigned J gene may be wrong: the sequence end matches TRBJ2-7 better. Germline CDR1 reads GTSNPN; CDR2 reads SVGIG (reference sequence). This CDR3 has 14 amino acids.

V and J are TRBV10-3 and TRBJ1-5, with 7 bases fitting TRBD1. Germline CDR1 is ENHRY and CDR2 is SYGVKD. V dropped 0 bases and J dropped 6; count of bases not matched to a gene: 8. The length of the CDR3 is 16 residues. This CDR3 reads CAISESKGAPIQPQHF. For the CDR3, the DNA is TGTGCCATCAGTGAGTCAAAGGGGGCCCCTATTCAGCCCCAGCATTTT.

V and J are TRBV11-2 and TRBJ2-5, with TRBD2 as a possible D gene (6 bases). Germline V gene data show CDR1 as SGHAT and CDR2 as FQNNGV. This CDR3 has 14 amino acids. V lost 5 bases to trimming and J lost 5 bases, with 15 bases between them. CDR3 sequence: CASSQAGRVETQYF. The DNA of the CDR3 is TGTGCCAGCAGCCAGGCGGGGCGCGTGGAGACCCAGTACTTC.